This record looks at one TCR beta chain sequence and its context. The CDR3 has 16 amino acids. The germline V gene has CDR1 SGHTA and CDR2 FQGNSA. V dropped 5 bases and J dropped 2; count of bases not matched to a gene: 6. These data originate in a study of T cell changes during pregnancy in multiple sclerosis. Profiling relied on immunoSEQ multiplex PCR, and the TCRdb table lists in-frame clones only, not all of them. The sample contains tens of thousands of clones, 90% to 95% of which appear only once. This specimen consisted of CD4+ T cells from peripheral blood mononuclear cells, obtained in the second trimester of pregnancy. The chain uses TRBV7-2 and TRBJ2-3, with 11 bases matching TRBD2. This clonotype was obtained from a female donor with multiple sclerosis, enrolled in a pregnancy study. In DNA form, the CDR3 reads TGTGCCAGCAGCCCGCCGGGACTAGCGGACACAGATACGCAGTATTTT. Residues: CASSPPGLADTDTQYF. Based on the CDR3 plus reference TRBV7-2 and TRBJ2-3, the full variable domain is GAGVSQSPSNKVTEKGKDVELRCDPISGHTALYWYRQSLGQGLEFLIYFQGNSAPDKSGLPSDRFSAERTGGSVSTLTIQRTQQEDSAVYLCASSPPGLADTDTQYFGPGTRLTVL.